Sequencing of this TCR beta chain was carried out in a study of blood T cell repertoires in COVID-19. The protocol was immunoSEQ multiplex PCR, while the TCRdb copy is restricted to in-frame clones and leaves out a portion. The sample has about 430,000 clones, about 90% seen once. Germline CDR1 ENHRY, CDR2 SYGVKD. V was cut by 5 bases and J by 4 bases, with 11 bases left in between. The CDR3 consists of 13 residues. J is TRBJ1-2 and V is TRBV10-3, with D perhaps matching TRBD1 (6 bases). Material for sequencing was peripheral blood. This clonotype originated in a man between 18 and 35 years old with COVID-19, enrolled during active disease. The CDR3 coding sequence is TGTGCCATCAGTTCGGACAGCCGCTATGGCTACACCTTC. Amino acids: CAISSDSRYGYTF.